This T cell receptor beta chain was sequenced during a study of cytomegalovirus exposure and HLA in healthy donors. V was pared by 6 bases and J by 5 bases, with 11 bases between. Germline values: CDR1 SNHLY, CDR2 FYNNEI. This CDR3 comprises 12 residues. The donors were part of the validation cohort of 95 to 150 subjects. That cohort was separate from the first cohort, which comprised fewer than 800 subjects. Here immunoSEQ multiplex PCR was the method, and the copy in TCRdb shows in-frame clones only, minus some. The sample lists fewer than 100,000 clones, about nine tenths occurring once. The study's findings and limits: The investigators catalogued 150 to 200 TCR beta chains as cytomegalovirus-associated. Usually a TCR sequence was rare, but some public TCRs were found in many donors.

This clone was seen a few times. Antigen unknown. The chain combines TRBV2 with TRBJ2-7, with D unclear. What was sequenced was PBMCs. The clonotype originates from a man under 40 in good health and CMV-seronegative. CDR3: CASSPAGHEQYF. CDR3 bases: TGTGCCAGCAGCCCGGCAGGCCACGAGCAGTACTTC.